This T cell receptor (beta chain) was sequenced during a study of T cell changes during pregnancy in multiple sclerosis (dated by TCRdb to between 2019 and 2020). Turning to the overall study: Changes in the T cell repertoire over the course of pregnancy were examined in this study in women with multiple sclerosis.

As regards this clone: There is no known antigen for this receptor. No base quality information exists; no much larger clone differs at one position.

The CDR3 contains 16 residues, cysteine and phenylalanine counted. CDR3 DNA only is kept here, 48 bases in frame from base 1. From a lookup of the germline V gene, CDR1 and CDR2 are MNHNS and SASEGT. V lost 0 bases and J lost 4 bases, and the count of bases not matched to a germline gene is 4. The library was generated by the immunoSEQ multiplex PCR assay. TCRdb took this table from immuneACCESS and kept in-frame rearrangements with V and J called. Such tables lack part of the clones; where checked against another copy, unresolved V genes explain under half of the gap, and the rest is unexplained. This sample gives some 40,000 clones in total; 70% to 90% of them show up just once. Under 4.5% of the sample belongs to the ten largest clones.

The source was CD8+ T cells from peripheral blood mononuclear cells, collected in the first trimester of pregnancy. This receptor was identified in a female donor with multiple sclerosis, enrolled in a pregnancy study. The chain couples TRBV6-1 to TRBJ1-5, with 9 bases matching TRBD1. The CDR3 loop reads CASSEAEGTGNQPQHF. Read as DNA, the sequence is TGTGCCAGCAGTGAAGCGGAGGGGACAGGGAATCAGCCCCAGCATTTT.